The clone carrying this T cell receptor (beta chain) occurred once. A single record per CDR3 protein comes from TCRdb applying MiXCR to the PCR reads. Here the sample spans around 30,000 distinct CDR3 sequences, 50% being singletons. These data belong to a study of vaccination and CD4 T cells after COVID-19. Study as a whole: Following dose two, a median approximately 74 days (range 14 to 241) passed before post-vaccine samples were taken.

The length of the CDR3 is 14 residues. After removal of 2 bases from V and 6 bases from J, the junction contained 1 base not matched to a gene. Germline CDR1 and CDR2: MNHEY and SVGAGI. The time point here: late sampling 161 to 241 days after vaccination in a few convalescent patients. This chain connects TRBV6-5 to TRBJ2-2; 9 nucleotides match TRBD1. The TCR was taken from a human donor who had recovered from COVID-19. The specimen comprised CD4+ T cells from blood, sampled about 7 months after SARS-CoV-2 vaccination. This CDR3 reads CASSYRQGAGELFF. CDR3 DNA: TGTGCCAGCAGTTACCGACAGGGGGCCGGGGAGCTGTTTTTT.